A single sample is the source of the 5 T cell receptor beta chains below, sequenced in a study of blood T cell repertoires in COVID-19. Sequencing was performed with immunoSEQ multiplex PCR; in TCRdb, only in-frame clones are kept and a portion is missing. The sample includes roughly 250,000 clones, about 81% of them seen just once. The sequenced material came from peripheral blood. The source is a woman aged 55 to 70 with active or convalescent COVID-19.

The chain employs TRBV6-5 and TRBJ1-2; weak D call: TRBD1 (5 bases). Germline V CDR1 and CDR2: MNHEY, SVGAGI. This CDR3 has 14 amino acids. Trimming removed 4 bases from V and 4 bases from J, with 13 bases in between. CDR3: CASSSGQSSYGYTF. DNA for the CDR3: TGTGCCAGCAGTTCTGGACAATCCTCCTATGGCTACACCTTC.

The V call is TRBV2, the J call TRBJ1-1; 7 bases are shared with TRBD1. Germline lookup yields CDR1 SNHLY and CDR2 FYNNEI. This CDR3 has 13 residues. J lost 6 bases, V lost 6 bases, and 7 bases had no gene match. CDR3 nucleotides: TGTGCCAGCAGGCTGACAGGGATCCCTGAAGCTTTCTTT. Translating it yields CASRLTGIPEAFF.

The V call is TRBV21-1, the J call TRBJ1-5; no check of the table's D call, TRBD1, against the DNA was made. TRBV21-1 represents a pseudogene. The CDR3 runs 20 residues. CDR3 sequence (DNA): TGTGCCAGCACCAAAAGGGTTTGCAACAGGGGGTTACAGAGCAATCAGCCCCAGCATTTT. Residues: CASTKRVCNRGLQSNQPQHF.

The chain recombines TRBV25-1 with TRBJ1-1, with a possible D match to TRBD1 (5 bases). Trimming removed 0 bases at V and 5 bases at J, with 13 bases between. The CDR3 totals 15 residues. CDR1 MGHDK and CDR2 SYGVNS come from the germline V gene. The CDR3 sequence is CASSEYTGGLTEAFF. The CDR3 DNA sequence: TGTGCCAGCAGTGAATATACCGGGGGTTTGACTGAAGCTTTCTTT.

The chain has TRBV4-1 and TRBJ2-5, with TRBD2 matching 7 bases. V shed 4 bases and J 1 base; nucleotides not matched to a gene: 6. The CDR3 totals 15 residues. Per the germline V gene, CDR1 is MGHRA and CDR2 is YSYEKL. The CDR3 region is CASSLQAGRQETQYF. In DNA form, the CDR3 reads TGCGCCAGCAGCCTCCAAGCGGGGCGCCAAGAGACCCAGTACTTC.